These 13 T cell receptor beta chains share one sample of origin, sequenced in a study of CD8+ T cells in alopecia areata. Extracted from the samples, RNA was reverse transcribed into cDNA to serve as the sequencing template. Assay used: immunoSEQ multiplex PCR; TCRdb lists only in-frame clones, some missing. The sample has approximately 130,000 clones, around 50% seen once. Sequencing used NKG2D-low CD8+ T cells sorted from blood. All receptors derive from a human donor with alopecia areata.

The chain has TRBV5-1 and TRBJ2-2; D call uncertain. This CDR3 has 15 residues. Per germline, CDR1 SGHRS and CDR2 YFSETQ. V lost 7 bases and J lost 7, with 20 bases in between. This CDR3 reads CASRLYASRDGELFF. The CDR3 DNA follows: TGCGCCAGCCGCCTCTACGCAAGCAGAGACGGGGAGCTGTTTTTT. The full variable domain, rest sourced from reference TRBV5-1 and TRBJ2-2, is KAGVTQTPRYLIKTRGQQVTLSCSPISGHRSVSWYQQTPGQGLQFLFEYFSETQRNKGNFPGRFSGRQFSNSRSEMNVSTLELGDSALYLCASRLYASRDGELFFGEGSRLTVL.

J is TRBJ2-1 and V is TRBV27, with 11 bases that match TRBD2. The junction had 5 bases not matched to a gene; V was cut back by 6 bases and J by 7 bases. Germline V gene data show CDR1 as MNHEY and CDR2 as SMNVEV (reference sequence). CDR3 size: 14 residues. CDR3 protein: CASSPLAGANEQFF. CDR3 DNA: TGTGCCAGCAGCCCACTAGCGGGAGCGAATGAGCAGTTCTTC.

The V gene is TRBV27, the J gene TRBJ2-7; D might be TRBD1 (6 bases). Germline V lookup: CDR1 MNHEY, CDR2 SMNVEV (reference sequence). CDR3 size: 14 residues. Deletions cut 1 base from V and 2 bases from J, with 9 bases between. The DNA for the CDR3 is TGTGCCAGCAGTTTATGGGCAGGGGCCTACGAGCAGTACTTC. As protein: CASSLWAGAYEQYF.

This clone came up a few times. The gene calls are TRBV15 and TRBJ2-1, with a possible D match to TRBD1 (6 bases). V lost 0 bases to trimming and J lost 3 bases, with 15 bases between them. In germline, CDR1 is LNHNV, CDR2 YYDKDF (reference sequence). The CDR3 length is 17 residues. In DNA, the CDR3 is TGTGCCACCAGCAGAGATAGCGTAGTGGACAGCTACAATGAGCAGTTCTTC. Translation gives CATSRDSVVDSYNEQFF.

This clone was seen more than once but under ten times. V is TRBV11-2 and J is TRBJ2-3, with 12 bases fitting TRBD2. The CDR3 covers 18 residues. J gave up 2 bases and V 1 base, and 7 bases lay outside the gene matches. Germline CDR1 SGHAT, CDR2 FQNNGV. The CDR3 reads CASSLGQTSGGYTDTQYF. Here the CDR3 DNA reads TGTGCCAGCAGCTTAGGTCAAACTAGCGGGGGGTACACAGATACGCAGTATTTT. Variable domain in full (rest from reference TRBV11-2 and TRBJ2-3): EAGVAQSPRYKIIEKRQSVAFWCNPISGHATLYWYQQILGQGPKLLIQFQNNGVVDDSQLPKDRFSAERLKGVDSTLKIQPAKLEDSAVYLCASSLGQTSGGYTDTQYFGPGTRLTVL.

This clone is a singleton in its sample. V usage is TRBV29-1 and J usage is TRBJ2-7, with a weak D call TRBD2 (5 bases). Germline V CDR1 and CDR2: SQVTM, ANQGSEA. The CDR3 is 12 amino acids. The V and J ends lost 6 bases and 6 bases respectively, with 15 bases between them. The CDR3 loop is CSVLDLGSEQYF. The CDR3 bases are TGCAGCGTCTTGGACTTAGGGAGCGAGCAGTACTTC.

The chain uses TRBV27 and TRBJ2-1, with TRBD2 identical over 10 bases. The CDR3 contains 15 residues. V lost 6 bases, J lost 5 bases, and 7 bases stayed unmatched. Germline loops: CDR1 MNHEY, CDR2 SMNVEV (reference sequence). CDR3 region: CASSWGTSGDNEQFF. CDR3 DNA sequence: TGTGCCAGCAGCTGGGGAACTAGCGGGGACAATGAGCAGTTCTTC.

This chain connects TRBV29-1 to TRBJ2-7; TRBD1 matches at 7 bases. J gave up 6 bases and V 6 bases, and 8 bases lay outside the gene matches. The CDR3 is 12 residues long. CDR1 and CDR2 from the germline V gene are SQVTM and ANQGSEA. CDR3 in amino acids: CSVRDRETEQYF. CDR3 DNA: TGCAGCGTCCGAGACAGGGAGACCGAGCAGTACTTC.

This clone occurred once. The chain combines TRBV27 with TRBJ2-2; 11 bases are a match to TRBD1. Trimming cost V 5 bases and J 6 bases; bases outside gene matches: 8. The CDR3 runs 16 residues. In germline, CDR1 is MNHEY, CDR2 SMNVEV (reference sequence). This CDR3 is CASSVHPGQGAGELFF. DNA for the CDR3: TGTGCCAGCAGTGTCCATCCGGGACAGGGGGCCGGGGAGCTGTTTTTT.

The chain couples TRBV6-5 to TRBJ2-6; D uncertain. The germline V and J ends were trimmed by 8 bases and 0 bases, with 11 bases remaining between them. Looked up from germline, CDR1 is MNHEY and CDR2 is SVGAGI. This CDR3 has 15 residues. CDR3 residues: CASGRDSSGANVLTF. CDR3 DNA: TGTGCCAGCGGGCGTGATAGCTCTGGGGCCAACGTCCTGACTTTC.

This chain links TRBV2 with TRBJ1-2, with D unresolved. CDR1 is SNHLY, CDR2 FYNNEI, per germline. This CDR3 region has 11 residues. V was cut by 10 bases and J by 4 bases, with 10 bases left in between. CDR3 coding DNA: TGTGCCAATGTGGGGAGCTATGGCTACACCTTC. This encodes CANVGSYGYTF.

The chain combines TRBV29-1 with TRBJ2-2; the D is unclear. The CDR3 contains 11 residues. V was shortened by 7 bases and J by 6 bases, with 9 bases between the two germline ends. The germline gives CDR1 SQVTM, CDR2 ANQGSEA. The CDR3 loop is CSAVAPGELFF. DNA of the CDR3: TGCAGCGCGGTGGCACCCGGGGAGCTGTTTTTT.

This clone was seen once. V gene TRBV9 combines with J gene TRBJ1-1; D is possibly TRBD1 (5 bases). Trimming stripped 4 bases from V and 4 bases from J, with 11 bases between. Germline V lookup: CDR1 SGDLS, CDR2 YYNGEE. This CDR3 region has 13 residues. The CDR3 DNA follows: TGTGCCAGCAGCTCCCCGCAGGGCACTGAAGCTTTCTTT. Translated: CASSSPQGTEAFF.